This T cell receptor (beta chain) is from a study of T cell responses to AZD1222 COVID-19 vaccine (dated by TCRdb to the early 2020s). Turning to the overall study: AZD1222 recipients given second doses at about 4 weeks or at about 12 weeks were pooled, since spike-specific TCR depth and breadth were not found to differ between the two schedules. A total of approximately 240 trial participants underwent TCR sequencing, of whom about 200 had received two doses of AZD1222 and some 25 had received two doses of the MenACWY control vaccine. Enrollment into the trials was organized by age into subgroups of 18-55, 56-69 and 70-plus years, and those subgroups contained 148, 28 and 57 TCR-sequenced participants, respectively. Overall study results and their limits: No day 14 peak-response samples were available, so repertoires were characterized only after the peak T cell response. Participants were mostly white British and included more females than males, and it was suggested by the authors that clonal diversity may have been underestimated. Only a handful of AZD1222 recipients were SARS-CoV-2 seropositive at baseline, limiting conclusions about previously exposed vaccinees. Nearly half of unique spike-specific TCRs reportedly recognized epitopes outside regions mutated in the B.1.351 and B.1.1.7 variants. Vaccine-associated CD4 TCRs spanned the whole spike protein, with dominant responses in regions 160-218 and 743-854. In the small 56-69-year group, the increase in depth fell short of significance, most likely because of low power. After two AZD1222 doses, spike-specific TCR breadth and depth were significantly higher than at day 0 and than in MenACWY recipients.

The CDR3 regions of human TCRbeta chains were analyzed by immunosequencing. The original methods were these. Repertoire TCRs were checked for matches against a reference library of SARS-CoV-2-specific TCRs that had been generated using the MIRA antigen-specificity platform. Breadth was defined as the fraction of unique TCRs that were SARS-CoV-2-associated, and depth was defined as the fraction of total T cells that were SARS-CoV-2-associated. Each spike-specific TCR was assigned to its reactive spike region and to a CD4 or CD8 class using the MIRA data. Log10-transformed breadth and depth values were compared by one-way ANOVA with Sidak's multiple comparisons tests. TCRdb took this table from immuneACCESS and kept in-frame rearrangements with V and J called. Such tables lack part of the clones; where checked against another copy, unresolved V genes explain under half of the gap, and the rest is unexplained. Clone size and the V and J calls come from that table; the DNA yielded D and trimming. For this sample the table gives fewer than 200,000 clones, of which about 89% were detected only once. Roughly 1.7% of the sample is held by the ten biggest clonotypes.

Looking up the germline V gene yields CDR1 MDHEN and CDR2 SYDVKM. Measured from the cysteine to the phenylalanine, the CDR3 is 14 residues long. The only DNA kept is the CDR3, 42 bases in frame from the first base. V drops 10 bases and J drops 4 bases, leaving 17 bases in between. The time point label corresponds to: baseline before first vaccination. The vaccinee samples were drawn from two UK trials, COV001 and COV002, one of which was a single-blind randomized controlled phase 2/3 trial testing AZD1222 (ChAdOx1 nCoV-19) in healthy adults. Trial participant PBMC samples were collected at day 0 and day 28 after the second dose for TCRbeta chain sequencing. This clone was seen just once. The antigen it recognizes is unknown. The record has no base qualities; no much larger clone is one base away.

The sequence joins TRBV28 to TRBJ1-5; no D segment can be confidently identified. This clonotype originated in an adult in good health. The input for sequencing was peripheral blood, taken on day 0 of AZD1222 vaccination. The CDR3 reads as follows: CAIRAVSSNQPQHF. DNA sequence: TGTGCCATCCGGGCCGTCTCAAGTAATCAGCCCCAGCATTTT.